These T cell receptor beta chains were read from a single sample in a study of T-cell memory formation after mild COVID-19. TCRdb reprocessed the 5' RACE reads via MiXCR and lists one record per CDR3 protein. The sample has 50,000 or so distinct CDR3 sequences; 9.3% are singletons. The specimen sequenced was PBMCs or a T cell subset sorted from them (not recorded which). The receptors stem from an adult woman who had mild COVID-19 (a few samples of this study predate the infection). Cell type and time point are not known. Each CDR3 is given with its conserved first and last residue. Each record gives: D gene, J gene, V gene, clone size, CDR3 protein, CDR3 DNA. A D gene is named only where the DNA matches it firmly. A clone size is listed for some rows: how often the clone was seen (once, few, many), or a class if it is expanded.

d_gene: TRBD2; j_gene: TRBJ2-7; v_gene: TRBV24-1; abundance: NA; CDR3aa: CATSDPTSGRFEQYF; CDR3nt: TGTGCCACCAGTGACCCAACTAGCGGGAGGTTCGAGCAGTACTTC
d_gene: NA; j_gene: TRBJ2-1; v_gene: TRBV12-3/TRBV12-4; abundance: many; CDR3aa: CASSRHAGPQQFF; CDR3nt: TGTGCCAGCAGCCGCCACGCGGGGCCGCAGCAGTTCTTC
d_gene: NA; j_gene: TRBJ2-5; v_gene: TRBV7-2; abundance: few; CDR3aa: CASSLASRQTQYF; CDR3nt: TGTGCCAGCAGCTTAGCCAGTAGACAGACCCAGTACTTC
d_gene: TRBD2; j_gene: TRBJ2-2; v_gene: TRBV7-8; abundance: many; CDR3aa: CASSILSGRAVTGELFF; CDR3nt: TGTGCCAGCAGCATTCTTAGCGGGAGGGCGGTCACCGGGGAGCTGTTTTTT
d_gene: TRBD1; j_gene: TRBJ1-5; v_gene: TRBV5-1; abundance: many; CDR3aa: CASSLSGGAGNQPQHF; CDR3nt: TGCGCCAGCAGCTTATCAGGGGGCGCCGGCAATCAGCCCCAGCATTTT
d_gene: TRBD1; j_gene: TRBJ2-7; v_gene: TRBV2; abundance: few; CDR3aa: CASSLTGGVAYEQYF; CDR3nt: TGTGCCAGCTCACTGACAGGGGGCGTCGCCTACGAGCAGTACTTC
d_gene: TRBD1; j_gene: TRBJ2-3; v_gene: TRBV7-2; abundance: medium-sized; CDR3aa: CASSSGTGISTDTQYF; CDR3nt: TGTGCCAGCAGCTCCGGGACAGGGATTAGCACAGATACGCAGTATTTT
d_gene: TRBD2; j_gene: TRBJ2-1; v_gene: TRBV7-9; abundance: many; CDR3aa: CASSVNSGGYNEQFF; CDR3nt: TGTGCCAGCAGCGTGAATTCGGGAGGGTACAATGAGCAGTTCTTC
d_gene: TRBD2; j_gene: TRBJ2-3; v_gene: TRBV7-2; abundance: NA; CDR3aa: CASSPRGGRTDTQYF; CDR3nt: TGTGCCAGCAGCCCTCGGGGGGGGCGAACAGATACGCAGTATTTT
d_gene: NA; j_gene: TRBJ1-2; v_gene: TRBV20-1; abundance: few; CDR3aa: CSARGRGGSANYGYTF; CDR3nt: TGCAGTGCCAGGGGCAGGGGAGGGTCCGCAAACTATGGCTACACCTTC
d_gene: NA; j_gene: TRBJ2-5; v_gene: TRBV7-3; abundance: NA; CDR3aa: CASSLDRTSGGKTQYF; CDR3nt: TGTGCCAGCAGCTTAGACAGGACGTCCGGCGGGAAGACCCAGTACTTC
d_gene: NA; j_gene: TRBJ2-7; v_gene: TRBV6-5; abundance: few; CDR3aa: CATSRGMEQYF; CDR3nt: TGTGCCACCTCAAGGGGAATGGAGCAGTACTTC
d_gene: NA; j_gene: TRBJ2-3; v_gene: TRBV27; abundance: NA; CDR3aa: CASSKREAHRGPDTQYF; CDR3nt: TGTGCCAGCAGTAAGAGAGAGGCCCACCGTGGCCCAGATACGCAGTATTTT
d_gene: NA; j_gene: TRBJ1-2; v_gene: TRBV7-2; abundance: few; CDR3aa: CASSIRGGISNYGYTF; CDR3nt: TGTGCCAGCAGCATCCGGGGCGGGATCTCTAACTATGGCTACACCTTC
d_gene: NA; j_gene: TRBJ1-2; v_gene: TRBV10-3; abundance: many; CDR3aa: CAISEGGNNYGYTF; CDR3nt: TGTGCCATCAGTGAGGGGGGGAACAACTATGGCTACACCTTC
d_gene: NA; j_gene: TRBJ1-5; v_gene: TRBV20-1; abundance: NA; CDR3aa: CSARDGPSNQPQHF; CDR3nt: TGCAGTGCTAGAGATGGGCCTAGCAATCAGCCCCAGCATTTT
d_gene: NA; j_gene: TRBJ2-3; v_gene: TRBV5-1; abundance: many; CDR3aa: CASSKESTDTQYF; CDR3nt: TGCGCCAGCAGTAAGGAAAGCACAGATACGCAGTATTTT
d_gene: NA; j_gene: TRBJ1-3; v_gene: TRBV5-1; abundance: many; CDR3aa: CASTVDGSSGNTIYF; CDR3nt: TGCGCCAGCACCGTCGACGGAAGCTCTGGAAACACCATATATTTT
d_gene: NA; j_gene: TRBJ1-2; v_gene: TRBV24-1; abundance: NA; CDR3aa: CATSDPLRGYTF; CDR3nt: TGTGCCACCAGTGACCCTCTCCGAGGCTACACCTTC
d_gene: TRBD2; j_gene: TRBJ2-1; v_gene: TRBV7-2; abundance: many; CDR3aa: CASSLAFASGSYNEQFF; CDR3nt: TGTGCCAGCAGCTTAGCGTTCGCTAGCGGTTCCTACAATGAGCAGTTCTTC
d_gene: NA; j_gene: TRBJ2-3; v_gene: TRBV7-9; abundance: NA; CDR3aa: CASSLVVGPDTQYF; CDR3nt: TGTGCCAGCAGCTTAGTTGTTGGGCCAGATACGCAGTATTTT
d_gene: TRBD1; j_gene: TRBJ1-1; v_gene: TRBV27; abundance: NA; CDR3aa: CASSPLRRQGNTEAFF; CDR3nt: TGTGCCAGCAGTCCCCTCCGCCGACAGGGAAACACTGAAGCTTTCTTT
d_gene: TRBD1; j_gene: TRBJ2-1; v_gene: TRBV9; abundance: medium-sized; CDR3aa: CASSVDGQGRNEQFF; CDR3nt: TGTGCCAGCAGCGTAGATGGACAGGGGAGGAATGAGCAGTTCTTC
d_gene: TRBD2; j_gene: TRBJ2-1; v_gene: TRBV30; abundance: many; CDR3aa: CAWDSGSRYNEQFF; CDR3nt: TGTGCCTGGGATAGCGGGAGTCGCTACAATGAGCAGTTCTTC
d_gene: TRBD1; j_gene: TRBJ2-7; v_gene: TRBV5-1; abundance: many; CDR3aa: CASSWTGEGSQEQYF; CDR3nt: TGCGCCAGCAGCTGGACAGGGGAAGGTTCGCAGGAGCAGTACTTC
d_gene: NA; j_gene: TRBJ2-1; v_gene: TRBV10-3; abundance: few; CDR3aa: CAISTRRGSNEQFF; CDR3nt: TGTGCCATCAGCACTCGACGGGGGAGCAATGAGCAGTTCTTC
d_gene: NA; j_gene: TRBJ1-2; v_gene: TRBV20-1; abundance: NA; CDR3aa: CSARDSAGGVDGYGYTF; CDR3nt: TGCAGTGCTAGAGATAGCGCCGGTGGGGTAGATGGCTATGGCTACACCTTC
d_gene: TRBD2; j_gene: TRBJ2-7; v_gene: TRBV20-1; abundance: NA; CDR3aa: CSAISGGLSYEQYF; CDR3nt: TGCAGTGCTATCAGCGGGGGCCTCTCCTACGAGCAGTACTTC
d_gene: NA; j_gene: TRBJ1-1; v_gene: TRBV6-5; abundance: NA; CDR3aa: CASIGGGKVEAFF; CDR3nt: TGTGCCAGCATAGGGGGGGGGAAGGTTGAAGCTTTCTTT
d_gene: NA; j_gene: TRBJ2-7; v_gene: TRBV4-1; abundance: few; CDR3aa: CASSRNPPHEQYF; CDR3nt: TGCGCCAGCAGCCGAAACCCGCCCCACGAGCAGTACTTC
d_gene: NA; j_gene: TRBJ2-1; v_gene: TRBV2; abundance: few; CDR3aa: CASSGGLSSYNEQFF; CDR3nt: TGTGCCAGCAGTGGCGGACTCAGCTCCTACAATGAGCAGTTCTTC
d_gene: TRBD2; j_gene: TRBJ2-3; v_gene: TRBV29-1; abundance: few; CDR3aa: CSVEGLAGGTDTQYF; CDR3nt: TGCAGCGTTGAAGGACTAGCGGGAGGGACAGATACGCAGTATTTT
d_gene: NA; j_gene: TRBJ2-2; v_gene: TRBV10-2; abundance: many; CDR3aa: CASSSEGLSGELFF; CDR3nt: TGCGCCAGCAGTAGTGAAGGGTTGTCCGGGGAGCTGTTTTTT
d_gene: TRBD1; j_gene: TRBJ1-2; v_gene: TRBV29-1; abundance: NA; CDR3aa: CSVLVQGGAGYTF; CDR3nt: TGCAGCGTTCTCGTACAGGGGGGTGCTGGCTACACCTTC
d_gene: TRBD2; j_gene: TRBJ2-7; v_gene: TRBV30; abundance: many; CDR3aa: CAWTRGAYEQYF; CDR3nt: TGTGCCTGGACTCGGGGGGCCTACGAGCAGTACTTC
d_gene: NA; j_gene: TRBJ2-7; v_gene: TRBV7-3; abundance: many; CDR3aa: CASSLNGQSSYEQYF; CDR3nt: TGTGCCAGCAGCTTAAATGGCCAGAGCTCCTACGAGCAGTACTTC
d_gene: TRBD1; j_gene: TRBJ1-1; v_gene: TRBV24-1; abundance: NA; CDR3aa: CATSALDRDTEAFF; CDR3nt: TGTGCCACCAGTGCCCTGGACAGGGACACTGAAGCTTTCTTT
d_gene: NA; j_gene: TRBJ2-1; v_gene: TRBV27; abundance: many; CDR3aa: CASSLYPIHNEQFF; CDR3nt: TGTGCCAGCAGTTTGTACCCAATCCACAATGAGCAGTTCTTC
d_gene: TRBD1; j_gene: TRBJ2-7; v_gene: TRBV30; abundance: NA; CDR3aa: CAWSTGQGPYEQYF; CDR3nt: TGTGCCTGGAGTACGGGACAGGGGCCCTACGAGCAGTACTTC
d_gene: NA; j_gene: TRBJ2-7; v_gene: TRBV7-8; abundance: many; CDR3aa: CASSYGSNSYEQYF; CDR3nt: TGTGCCAGCAGCTATGGGTCTAATTCCTACGAGCAGTACTTC
d_gene: TRBD1; j_gene: TRBJ1-2; v_gene: TRBV7-3; abundance: many; CDR3aa: CASSSDRTAYGYTF; CDR3nt: TGTGCCAGCAGCTCGGACAGGACGGCTTATGGCTACACCTTC
d_gene: NA; j_gene: TRBJ1-5; v_gene: TRBV5-6; abundance: few; CDR3aa: CASSPQGPNQPQHF; CDR3nt: TGTGCCAGCAGCCCGCAGGGCCCCAATCAGCCCCAGCATTTT
d_gene: NA; j_gene: TRBJ1-6; v_gene: TRBV7-2; abundance: NA; CDR3aa: CASSLDSIDSPLHF; CDR3nt: TGTGCCAGCAGCTTAGACAGTATCGATTCACCCCTCCACTTT
d_gene: TRBD2; j_gene: TRBJ2-7; v_gene: TRBV11-2; abundance: few; CDR3aa: CASSLAGTSPYEQYF; CDR3nt: TGTGCCAGCAGCTTAGCAGGGACTAGCCCATACGAGCAGTACTTC
d_gene: TRBD2; j_gene: TRBJ2-3; v_gene: TRBV6-1; abundance: many; CDR3aa: CASSEFSGSTDTQYF; CDR3nt: TGTGCCAGCAGTGAATTTAGCGGGAGCACAGATACGCAGTATTTT
d_gene: NA; j_gene: TRBJ2-3; v_gene: TRBV12-3/TRBV12-4; abundance: NA; CDR3aa: CACGLRDTQYF; CDR3nt: TGTGCCTGTGGGCTAAGAGATACGCAGTATTTT
d_gene: TRBD2; j_gene: TRBJ2-1; v_gene: TRBV20-1; abundance: few; CDR3aa: CSASPLAGGYEQFF; CDR3nt: TGCAGTGCTAGCCCTCTAGCGGGGGGTTATGAGCAGTTCTTC
d_gene: NA; j_gene: TRBJ2-1; v_gene: TRBV6-2/TRBV6-3; abundance: few; CDR3aa: CASSYALKGTSNEQFF; CDR3nt: TGTGCCAGCAGTTACGCCCTTAAGGGTACTAGCAATGAGCAGTTCTTC
d_gene: NA; j_gene: TRBJ2-1; v_gene: TRBV11-2; abundance: NA; CDR3aa: CASSLTPDHNEQFF; CDR3nt: TGTGCCAGCAGCTTAACCCCGGACCACAATGAGCAGTTCTTC
d_gene: NA; j_gene: TRBJ2-7; v_gene: TRBV5-1; abundance: many; CDR3aa: CASSLVPEGAYEQYF; CDR3nt: TGCGCCAGCAGCTTGGTACCGGAGGGAGCCTACGAGCAGTACTTC
d_gene: NA; j_gene: TRBJ1-2; v_gene: TRBV3-1; abundance: few; CDR3aa: CASSQENRHGYTF; CDR3nt: TGTGCCAGCAGCCAAGAAAACAGGCATGGCTACACCTTC
d_gene: TRBD2; j_gene: TRBJ2-3; v_gene: TRBV7-9; abundance: few; CDR3aa: CASSPSGSGDTQYF; CDR3nt: TGTGCCAGCAGCCCCAGCGGGAGTGGCGATACGCAGTATTTT
d_gene: TRBD1; j_gene: TRBJ1-2; v_gene: TRBV20-1; abundance: few; CDR3aa: CSARAGQGDGYTF; CDR3nt: TGCAGTGCTAGAGCGGGACAGGGGGATGGCTACACCTTC
d_gene: NA; j_gene: TRBJ1-3; v_gene: TRBV30; abundance: many; CDR3aa: CAWSDGGEFSGNTIYF; CDR3nt: TGTGCCTGGAGTGACGGAGGGGAATTCTCTGGAAACACCATATATTTT
d_gene: NA; j_gene: TRBJ1-2; v_gene: TRBV20-1; abundance: few; CDR3aa: CSASLQGNGYTF; CDR3nt: TGCAGTGCTAGTTTACAGGGTAATGGCTACACCTTC
d_gene: NA; j_gene: TRBJ2-5; v_gene: TRBV29-1; abundance: many; CDR3aa: CSVGLAEETQYF; CDR3nt: TGCAGCGTTGGGTTAGCGGAAGAGACCCAGTACTTC
d_gene: TRBD1; j_gene: TRBJ1-1; v_gene: TRBV7-3; abundance: NA; CDR3aa: CASSLTPPRGARTEAFF; CDR3nt: TGTGCCAGCAGCTTAACCCCACCCAGGGGGGCGCGGACTGAAGCTTTCTTT
d_gene: NA; j_gene: TRBJ2-7; v_gene: TRBV27; abundance: few; CDR3aa: CASSSGPGYEQYF; CDR3nt: TGTGCCAGCAGTTCCGGGCCGGGGTACGAGCAGTACTTC
d_gene: TRBD1; j_gene: TRBJ1-2; v_gene: TRBV20-1; abundance: NA; CDR3aa: CSARVTQGATDGYTF; CDR3nt: TGCAGTGCTAGAGTGACCCAGGGGGCTACGGATGGCTACACCTTC
d_gene: NA; j_gene: TRBJ2-5; v_gene: TRBV7-9; abundance: few; CDR3aa: CASSFGGGQETQYF; CDR3nt: TGTGCCAGCAGCTTTGGAGGGGGCCAAGAGACCCAGTACTTC